These 16 T cell receptor beta chains came from one sample sequenced in a study of vaccination and CD4 T cells after COVID-19 (dated by TCRdb to 2021 to 2024). What this sample's treatment or condition label stands for: approximately 9-day PBMC culture with coronavirus spike peptide pools or control peptides (ViraFEST assay). The library was generated by PCR. Sequenced using an Illumina iSeq 100. At the Johns Hopkins FTIC core, DNA from the cultured CD4+ T cells underwent TCR sequencing with the Oncomine TCR Beta short-read assay. Starting from the raw public reads, TCRdb applied fastp trimming at Q25, assembled clones with MiXCR and retained in-frame beta chains. Each entry merges the rows of one CDR3 protein and shows their most common DNA and genes. This sample holds thousands of distinct CDR3 sequences; 61% were observed only once. The ten largest clones capture 35% of the sample. Their specific antigens are unknown.

Sequenced input: CD4+ T cells from blood, cultured in vitro. The receptor source for this set is a human donor who had recovered from COVID-19.

This sequence joins TRBV5-4 and TRBJ2-5; possibly TRBD2 for D (5 bases). V was pared by 0 bases and J by 5 bases, with 11 bases between. Germline V gene lookup returns CDR1 SGHNT and CDR2 YYREEE (reference sequence). The CDR3 totals 14 residues. CDR3 in amino acids: CASSLVGSGETQYF. As DNA, the CDR3 is TGTGCCAGCAGCTTGGTCGGGTCGGGGGAGACCCAGTACTTC.

This clonotype was found once. The chain has TRBV16 and TRBJ2-1; the D gene is possibly TRBD2 (5 bases). Looked up from germline, CDR1 is KGHSY and CDR2 is FQNENV. The CDR3 covers 14 residues. Trimming took off 2 bases at V and 6 bases at J, with 11 bases between the two ends. The CDR3 bases are TGTGCCAGCAGCCAAAGGTACGGGGTCAATGAGCAGTTCTTC. It is translated as CASSQRYGVNEQFF.

The table lists this clonotype with a few counts. V is TRBV9 and J is TRBJ2-5; 10 bases align to TRBD2. Germline V lookup: CDR1 SGDLS, CDR2 YYNGEE. The junction had 3 bases not matched to a gene; V was cut back by 0 bases and J by 4 bases. The CDR3 covers 15 residues. The CDR3 region is CASSVAGLAVETQYF. CDR3 coding DNA: TGTGCCAGCAGCGTAGCCGGACTAGCGGTAGAGACCCAGTACTTC.

Only one count was recorded for this clonotype. J is TRBJ2-2 and V is TRBV5-1; D unresolved. CDR1 is SGHRS, CDR2 YFSETQ, per germline. The CDR3 spans 15 residues. V was cut by 0 bases and J by 6 bases, with 12 bases left in between. The CDR3 loop is CASSLERTQAGELFF. CDR3 DNA: TGCGCCAGCAGCTTGGAGAGGACCCAGGCCGGGGAGCTGTTTTTT.

The rearrangement links TRBV12-3 or TRBV12-4 to TRBJ1-2; 9 bases align to TRBD1. This CDR3 comprises 14 residues. J was trimmed by 6 bases and V by 5 bases; bases with no gene match: 7. The CDR3 DNA is TGTGCCAGCAGTCTTTACAGGGGGCTGGATGGCTACACCTTC. This sequence encodes CASSLYRGLDGYTF.

V gene TRBV5-4 combines with J gene TRBJ2-5, with 10 bases identical to TRBD2. J lost 2 bases, V lost 3 bases, and 7 bases had no gene match. The germline V gene encodes CDR1 SGHNT and CDR2 YYREEE (reference sequence). The CDR3 consists of 16 residues. The CDR3 sequence: CASSSGLATTQETQYF. As DNA, the CDR3 is TGTGCCAGCAGCTCGGGACTAGCGACAACACAAGAGACCCAGTACTTC.

This chain links TRBV7-2 with TRBJ2-7, with a weak D call TRBD2 (6 bases). V lost 4 bases, J lost 6 bases, and 16 bases lay in between. Germline lookup yields CDR1 SGHTA and CDR2 FQGNSA. The CDR3 sequence is 14 residues long. CDR3 nucleotides: TGTGCCAGCAGCTCCGGGACTCTCAGCAGCGAGCAGTACTTC. Translated: CASSSGTLSSEQYF.

This clonotype was observed a handful of times. This sequence joins TRBV6-2 or TRBV6-3 and TRBJ1-2, with D uncertain. The germline CDR1 and CDR2 sequences are MNHEY and SVGEGT. Trimming left V 0 bases short and J 1 base short, with 6 bases between. CDR3 length: 14 amino acids. CDR3 DNA: TGTGCCAGCAGTTACTCGAATAGTAACTATGGCTACACCTTC. Translating gives CASSYSNSNYGYTF.

This clonotype was seen only a few times. The V call is TRBV20-1, the J call TRBJ2-7; weak D call: TRBD2 (6 bases). The CDR3 totals 14 residues. Per the germline V gene, CDR1 is DFQATT and CDR2 is SNEGSKA (reference sequence). The V end lost 0 bases, the J end lost 7 bases, and 16 bases lay between the germline ends. The CDR3 region is CSARDQTGVGEQYF. The CDR3 DNA sequence: TGCAGTGCTAGAGATCAAACGGGAGTGGGGGAGCAGTACTTC.

This clonotype has just one count. The rearrangement links TRBV25-1 to TRBJ2-7; 8 bases line up with TRBD1. J gave up 2 bases and V 5 bases, and 5 bases lay outside the gene matches. The CDR3 covers 14 residues. Germline V gene data show CDR1 as MGHDK and CDR2 as SYGVNS. The CDR3 spells CASSRQGPPYEQYF. Written as DNA, the CDR3 is TGTGCCAGCAGTCGACAGGGGCCCCCCTACGAGCAGTACTTC.

V gene TRBV20-1 combines with J gene TRBJ2-2; TRBD1 agrees at 9 bases. The trim removed 5 bases at V and 3 bases at J, leaving 10 bases unmatched. The CDR3 consists of 16 residues. Germline CDR1 and CDR2: DFQATT and SNEGSKA (reference sequence). This CDR3 reads CSARKQGAFDTGELFF. The CDR3, as DNA: TGCAGTGCTCGTAAACAGGGGGCGTTCGACACCGGGGAGCTGTTTTTT.

The chain uses TRBV30 and TRBJ1-5, with a possible D match to TRBD1 (5 bases). Trimming shortened V by 0 bases and J by 3 bases, and 15 bases separated the two germline ends. The CDR3 covers 16 residues. In germline, CDR1 is GTSNPN, CDR2 SVGIG (reference sequence). The CDR3 region has the DNA TGTGCCTGGAGTGTTTCGTCCCGGGGACCCAATCAGCCCCAGCATTTT. It specifies CAWSVSSRGPNQPQHF. Combining the CDR3 with reference TRBV30 and TRBJ1-5 gives the whole variable domain SQTIHQWPATLVQPVGSPLSLECTVEGTSNPNLYWYRQAAGRGLQLLFYSVGIGQISSEVPQNLSASRPQDRQFILSSKKLLLSDSGFYLCAWSVSSRGPNQPQHFGDGTRLSIL.

The chain joins TRBV12-5 to TRBJ1-2, with 7 bases lining up with TRBD1. The CDR3 runs 12 residues. In germline, CDR1 is LGHNT, CDR2 FRNRAP. The V and J ends lost 1 base and 8 bases, in that order; junction bases with no gene match: 1. CDR3 protein: CASGLEDRGYTF. CDR3 coding DNA: TGTGCTAGTGGTTTGGAGGACAGGGGCTACACCTTC.

V and J are TRBV7-2 and TRBJ1-1; the D gene is possibly TRBD1 (6 bases). The CDR3 covers 17 residues. Deletions cut 1 base from V and 1 base from J, with 16 bases between. CDR1 and CDR2 (germline): SGHTA, FQGNSA. The CDR3 sequence: CASSLEGHRVRNTEAFF. In DNA, the CDR3 is TGTGCCAGCAGCTTAGAAGGCCACAGGGTCCGGAACACTGAAGCTTTCTTT.

This clonotype was seen more than once but under ten times. The chain combines TRBV6-5 with TRBJ1-1; 10 bases agree with TRBD1. The CDR3 sequence is 18 residues long. Germline CDR1 is MNHEY and CDR2 is SVGAGI. The trim removed 0 bases at V and 3 bases at J, leaving 10 bases unmatched. The CDR3, as DNA: TGTGCCAGCAGTTACTCAGCGGACAGGGGGTATTTTGACACTGAAGCTTTCTTT. Translating gives CASSYSADRGYFDTEAFF.

This clonotype was detected only once. The chain recombines TRBV15 with TRBJ2-5; no definite D call. Germline V gene sequence: CDR1 LNHNV, CDR2 YYDKDF (reference sequence). The V end lost 3 bases, the J end lost 2 bases, and 10 bases lay between the germline ends. This CDR3 region has 14 residues. CDR3 amino acids: CATSRGSVQETQYF. CDR3 in DNA: TGTGCCACCAGCAGGGGCTCTGTTCAAGAGACCCAGTACTTC. Complete variable domain (other parts from reference TRBV15 and TRBJ2-5): DAMVIQNPRYQVTQFGKPVTLSCSQTLNHNVMYWYQQKSSQAPKLLFHYYDKDFNNEADTPDNFQSRRPNTSFCFLDIRSPGLGDTAMYLCATSRGSVQETQYFGPGTRLLVL.